In its sample, the clone carrying this TCR beta chain was seen a few times. Its matching antigen is unknown. This sample is drawn from a study of human T cells and chemical hapten exposure. Study-wide results and caveats: With regard to DPC sensitization, TCRs above 1 in 1000 frequency did not change. The presence of alopecia in the donors means their immune response may differ from healthy people's.

The J segment lost 9 bases and the V segment lost 4 bases, leaving 10 bases of the junction unmatched. CDR1 SGHRS and CDR2 YFSETQ come from the germline V gene. The CDR3 runs 17 residues. TCRdb ran MiXCR on the RACE reads and lists one entry per CDR3 protein. Of about 260,000 distinct CDR3 sequences in the sample, 7.5% to 9% are singletons; the top ten hold about 2.1%. The time point: pre-sensitization, week 0. Treatment in this sample: therapeutic diphenylcyclopropenone sensitization with weekly scalp DPC. Blood was drawn before each patch test was applied. Sequencing was performed on whole blood, taken in connection with sensitization to the hapten diphenylcyclopropenone (DPC). This TCR derives from a middle-aged woman with alopecia areata. Some clones in this sample may be carry-over from other donors' samples. The rearrangement joins TRBV5-1 to TRBJ2-1; 16 bases are shared with TRBD2. The CDR3 region has the DNA TGCGCCAGCAGCCCGGGACTAGCGGGAGGGCCTGGTAGTGAGCAGTTCTTC. It specifies CASSPGLAGGPGSEQFF.